The 16 T cell receptor beta chains listed next were all sequenced from one sample in a study of blood T cells in healthy people across ages. Using a J-beta primer mix together with a sample-barcoded 5' primer, a second PCR was run for about 6 to 12 cycles. From the 5' RACE reads, TCRdb called clonotypes with MiXCR, one entry per CDR3 protein. Here the sample spans about 1.4 million distinct CDR3 sequences, around 59% being singletons. The sequenced sample was blood. The receptors come from a man between 18 and 29 years old in good health.

The CDR3 protein is CASSTVLEQYF. CDR3 nucleotide sequence: TGTGCCAGCAGTACAGTACTCGAGCAGTACTTC. The V gene is TRBV28, the J gene TRBJ2-5; no definite D call. Gene TRBJ2-7 matches the end of the DNA better, so the J call may be wrong. This CDR3 is built from 11 residues. CDR1 and CDR2 from the germline V gene are MDHEN and SYDVKM.

The genes are TRBV19 and TRBJ1-2, with D perhaps matching TRBD1 (6 bases). V was clipped by 6 bases and J by 3 bases, with 17 bases between them. The germline CDR1 and CDR2 sequences are LNHDA and SQIVND (reference sequence). This CDR3 contains 15 residues. DNA for the CDR3: TGTGCCAGTAGGGACACAGGGTTGGTGGACTATGGCTACACCTTC. It is translated as CASRDTGLVDYGYTF.

This clonotype has just a few counts. The rearrangement joins TRBV2 to TRBJ2-1; TRBD1 matches 10 bases. Germline lookup yields CDR1 SNHLY and CDR2 FYNNEI. Unmatched junction bases numbered 11, after V lost 6 bases and J lost 9 bases. This CDR3 region has 15 residues. Here the CDR3 reads CASRAGTGALGEQFF. CDR3 in DNA: TGTGCCAGCAGGGCCGGGACAGGGGCTTTAGGTGAGCAGTTCTTC.

This rearrangement joins TRBV10-3 to TRBJ2-1; no reliable D call. With 3 bases removed from V and 2 bases from J, the gap between germline ends came to 14 bases. The CDR3 runs to 16 residues. Germline V gene data show CDR1 as ENHRY and CDR2 as SYGVKD. For the CDR3, the DNA is TGTGCCATCAGTGATGTGAATGAGATCCCCTACAATGAGCAGTTCTTC. The encoded protein is CAISDVNEIPYNEQFF.

The genes are TRBV27 and TRBJ2-1, with D maybe TRBD1 (6 bases). The V end was cut by 3 bases, the J end by 2 bases, with 20 bases between. Germline assignment: CDR1 MNHEY and CDR2 SMNVEV (reference sequence). This CDR3 spans 18 amino acids. In DNA, the CDR3 is TGTGCCAGCAGTTTTCCCACCACAACAGGGCCCACCTACAATGAGCAGTTCTTC. Amino acids: CASSFPTTTGPTYNEQFF.

J is TRBJ2-1 and V is TRBV12-3 or TRBV12-4, with 12 positions matching TRBD2. J gave up 3 bases and V 2 bases, and 5 bases lay outside the gene matches. The CDR3 is 17 residues long. For the CDR3, the DNA is TGTGCCAGCAGTTTACTAGCGGGAGGGCCAGGCTACAATGAGCAGTTCTTC. Translated, it gives CASSLLAGGPGYNEQFF.

Only a few counts were recorded for this clonotype. The rearrangement uses TRBV4-3 and TRBJ1-2, with D perhaps matching TRBD1 (5 bases). Trimming took 1 base from V and 1 from J, leaving 13 bases between them. CDR1 and CDR2 from the germline V gene are LGHNA and YSLEER. This CDR3 is 16 amino acids long. Here the CDR3 DNA reads TGCGCCAGCAGCCAAGGGGGTCGGGGCGTTAACTATGGCTACACCTTC. It codes for CASSQGGRGVNYGYTF.

This clonotype was found a few times. The gene calls are TRBV11-2 and TRBJ2-1; D is unresolved. The V gene lost 5 bases and the J gene lost 5 bases, with 10 bases spanning the gap. CDR1 is SGHAT, CDR2 FQNNGV, per germline. The CDR3 length is 13 residues. CDR3 amino acids: CASSPGHNNEQFF. The CDR3 DNA is TGTGCCAGCAGCCCCGGGCATAACAATGAGCAGTTCTTC.

This clonotype was observed a handful of times. The chain employs TRBV3-1 and TRBJ2-4, with D hard to call. Germline V gene sequence: CDR1 LGHDT, CDR2 YNNKEL (reference sequence). V was shortened by 3 bases and J by 9 bases, with 9 bases between the two germline ends. The CDR3 sequence is 12 residues long. This CDR3 reads CASSHGRTIQYF. The CDR3 nucleotides are TGTGCCAGCAGCCACGGCAGAACCATTCAGTACTTC. Filled out from reference TRBV3-1 and TRBJ2-4, the complete variable domain reads DTAVSQTPKYLVTQMGNDKSIKCEQNLGHDTMYWYKQDSKKFLKIMFSYNNKELIINETVPNRFSPKSPDKAHLNLHINSLELGDSAVYFCASSHGRTIQYFGAGTRLSVL.

V gene TRBV5-1 combines with J gene TRBJ2-3, with 10 bases lining up with TRBD2. Germline V gene sequence: CDR1 SGHRS, CDR2 YFSETQ. V was pared by 0 bases and J by 6 bases, with 4 bases of the junction left unmatched. The CDR3 totals 15 residues. The CDR3 loop is CASSLASGSSDTQYF. In nucleotides, the CDR3 is TGCGCCAGCAGCTTGGCTAGCGGGAGTTCTGATACGCAGTATTTT.

This chain links TRBV7-6 with TRBJ2-7; 11 bases map to TRBD1. Germline lookup yields CDR1 SGHVS and CDR2 FNYEAQ. CDR3 length equals 16 residues. V dropped 2 bases and J dropped 0; count of bases not matched to a gene: 3. In nucleotides, the CDR3 is TGTGCCAGCAGCTTAACCGGACAGGGGGCCTCCTACGAGCAGTACTTC. It translates to CASSLTGQGASYEQYF.

This clonotype was picked up a small number of times. The rearrangement uses TRBV10-3 and TRBJ1-2; D unclear. Germline V gene data show CDR1 as ENHRY and CDR2 as SYGVKD. Between the trimmed V and J ends, which lost 3 bases and 7 bases, there was a span of 12 bases. The CDR3 loop spans 13 amino acids. Here the CDR3 reads CAISDLSAVGYTF. CDR3 coding DNA: TGTGCCATCAGTGATCTCTCGGCGGTTGGCTACACCTTC.

This clonotype was counted between two and nine times. The chain has TRBV9 and TRBJ1-2, with 7 bases lining up with TRBD1. J was trimmed by 5 bases and V by 8 bases; bases with no gene match: 15. The length of the CDR3 is 15 residues. From germline, CDR1 is SGDLS and CDR2 YYNGEE. CDR3 amino acids: CASRITEGAVYGYTF. Written as DNA, the CDR3 is TGTGCCAGTAGGATCACAGAGGGGGCAGTTTATGGCTACACCTTC.

This clonotype was detected a few times. V is TRBV12-3 or TRBV12-4 and J is TRBJ2-4, with 12 bases lining up with TRBD1. The CDR3 has 17 residues. Germline trimming cut 2 bases from V and 9 bases from J; bases unmatched to any gene: 11. CDR3 region: CASSLSGQGAARSIQYF. CDR3 nucleotides: TGTGCCAGCAGTTTATCGGGACAGGGGGCTGCTCGGAGCATTCAGTACTTC.

V usage is TRBV27 and J usage is TRBJ1-1; tentative D call: TRBD1 (6 bases). The germline gives CDR1 MNHEY, CDR2 SMNVEV (reference sequence). V was clipped by 3 bases and J by 3 bases, with 14 bases between them. CDR3 size: 15 residues. In DNA, the CDR3 is TGTGCCAGCAGTTTGTTCGGGGGCGGGTACACTGAAGCTTTCTTT. This codes for CASSLFGGGYTEAFF.

This clonotype showed up just a few times. This chain links TRBV29-1 with TRBJ2-7, with D unresolved. V was clipped by 1 base and J by 2 bases, with 15 bases between them. There are 15 residues in the CDR3. CDR1 and CDR2 from the germline V gene are SQVTM and ANQGSEA. CDR3: CSVEVSPLGTYEQYF. DNA of the CDR3: TGCAGCGTTGAAGTCTCCCCCCTAGGGACCTACGAGCAGTACTTC.